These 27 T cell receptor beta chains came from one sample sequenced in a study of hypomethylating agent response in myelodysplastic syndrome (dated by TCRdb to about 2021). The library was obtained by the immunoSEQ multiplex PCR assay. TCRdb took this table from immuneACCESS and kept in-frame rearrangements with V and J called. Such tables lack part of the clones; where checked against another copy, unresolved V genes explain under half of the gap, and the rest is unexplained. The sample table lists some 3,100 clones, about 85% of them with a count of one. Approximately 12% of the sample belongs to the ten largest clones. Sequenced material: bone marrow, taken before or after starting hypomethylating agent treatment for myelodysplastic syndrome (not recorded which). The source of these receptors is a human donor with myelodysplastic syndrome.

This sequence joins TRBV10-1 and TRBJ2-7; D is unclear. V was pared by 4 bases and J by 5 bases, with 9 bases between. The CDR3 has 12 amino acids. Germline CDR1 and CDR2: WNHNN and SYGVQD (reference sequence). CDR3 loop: CASSAILHEQYF. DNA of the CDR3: TGCGCCAGCAGTGCCATCCTCCACGAGCAGTACTTC.

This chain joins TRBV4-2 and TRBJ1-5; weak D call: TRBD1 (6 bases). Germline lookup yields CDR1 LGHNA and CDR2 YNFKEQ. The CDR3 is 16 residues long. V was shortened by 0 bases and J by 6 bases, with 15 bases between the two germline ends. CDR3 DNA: TGTGCCAGCAGCCAAGACGGACAGCTCTCGGCTCAGCCCCAGCATTTT. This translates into CASSQDGQLSAQPQHF.

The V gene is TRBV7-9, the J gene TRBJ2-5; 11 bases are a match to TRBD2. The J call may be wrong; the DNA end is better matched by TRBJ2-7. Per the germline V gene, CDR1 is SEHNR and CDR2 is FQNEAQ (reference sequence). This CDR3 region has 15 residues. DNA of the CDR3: TGTGCCAGCAGCGCTGGGACTAGCGGTACCTACGAGCAGTACTTC. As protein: CASSAGTSGTYEQYF.

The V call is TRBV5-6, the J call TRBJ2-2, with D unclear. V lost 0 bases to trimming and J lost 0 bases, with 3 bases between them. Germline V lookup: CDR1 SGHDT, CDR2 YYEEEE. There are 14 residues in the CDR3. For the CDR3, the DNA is TGTGCCAGCAGCTTGGGACCGAACACCGGGGAGCTGTTTTTT. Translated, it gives CASSLGPNTGELFF.

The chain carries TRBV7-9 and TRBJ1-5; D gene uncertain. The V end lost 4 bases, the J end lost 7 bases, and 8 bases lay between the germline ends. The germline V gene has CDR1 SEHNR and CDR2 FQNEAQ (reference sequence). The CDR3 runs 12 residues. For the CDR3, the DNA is TGTGCCAGCAGCTCCCCGTTCCAGCCCCAGCATTTT. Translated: CASSSPFQPQHF.

The CDR3 loop is CASSSRQGEGNSPLHF. CDR3 sequence (DNA): TGTGCCAGCAGCTCACGACAGGGTGAGGGTAATTCACCCCTCCACTTT. The rearrangement links TRBV7-9 to TRBJ1-6; 7 positions agree with TRBD1. V was clipped by 4 bases and J by 6 bases; unmatched bases: 9. Germline CDR1 and CDR2: SEHNR and FQNEAQ (reference sequence). The CDR3 is 16 amino acids. Together with reference TRBV7-9 and TRBJ1-6, the CDR3 gives the full variable domain: DTGVSQNPRHKITKRGQNVTFRCDPISEHNRLYWYRQTLGQGPEFLTYFQNEAQLEKSRLLSDRFSAERPKGSFSTLEIQRTEQGDSAMYLCASSSRQGEGNSPLHFGNGTRLTVT.

Here the CDR3 reads CASSLGTGDYGYTF. CDR3 in DNA: TGTGCCAGCAGCTTGGGGACGGGAGACTATGGCTACACCTTC. This chain connects TRBV5-6 to TRBJ1-2; D is unclear. V lost 0 bases, J lost 3 bases, and 9 bases lay in between. From germline, CDR1 is SGHDT and CDR2 YYEEEE. The CDR3 is 14 amino acids.

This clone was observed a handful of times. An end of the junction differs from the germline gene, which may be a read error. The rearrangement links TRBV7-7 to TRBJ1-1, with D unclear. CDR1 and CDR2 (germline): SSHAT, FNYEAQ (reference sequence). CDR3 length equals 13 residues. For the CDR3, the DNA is TGTGCTAGCAGCACAACATGGGACACTGAAGCTTTCTTT. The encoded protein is CASSTTWDTEAFF. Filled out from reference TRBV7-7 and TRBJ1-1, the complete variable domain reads GAGVSQSPRYKVTKRGQDVTLRCDPISSHATLYWYQQALGQGPEFLTYFNYEAQPDKSGLPSDRFSAERPEGSISTLTIQRTEQRDSAMYRCASSTTWDTEAFFGQGTRLTVV.

The CDR3 DNA reads as TGTGCCAGCAGCTTGAGCGGGGGGGCCTTTGAGACCCAGTACTTC. This encodes CASSLSGGAFETQYF. The rearrangement uses TRBV5-4 and TRBJ2-5; 10 bases agree with TRBD2. Trimming removed 1 base from V and 5 bases from J; junction bases left unmatched: 5. Germline V gives CDR1 SGHNT, CDR2 YYREEE (reference sequence). CDR3 length equals 15 residues.

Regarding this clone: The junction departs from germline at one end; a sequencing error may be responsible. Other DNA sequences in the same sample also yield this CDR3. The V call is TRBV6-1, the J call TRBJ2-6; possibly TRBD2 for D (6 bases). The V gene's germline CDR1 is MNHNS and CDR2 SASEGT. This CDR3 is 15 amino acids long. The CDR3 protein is CASSERDSGANVLTF. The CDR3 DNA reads TGTGCCAGCAGTGAAAGGGACTCTGGGGCCAACGTCCTGACCTTC.

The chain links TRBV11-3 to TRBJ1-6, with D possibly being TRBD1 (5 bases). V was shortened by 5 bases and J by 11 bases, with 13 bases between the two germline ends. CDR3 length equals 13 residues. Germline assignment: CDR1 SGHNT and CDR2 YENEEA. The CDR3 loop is CASSPRDPPPLHF. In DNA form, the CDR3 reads TGTGCCAGCAGCCCCAGGGATCCGCCACCCCTCCACTTT.

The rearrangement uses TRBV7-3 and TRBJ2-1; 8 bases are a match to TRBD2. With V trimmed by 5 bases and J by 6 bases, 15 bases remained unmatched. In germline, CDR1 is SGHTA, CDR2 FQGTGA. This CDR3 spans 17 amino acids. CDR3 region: CASSAILAGGGVNEQFF. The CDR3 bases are TGTGCCAGCAGCGCAATCTTGGCGGGGGGTGGGGTCAATGAGCAGTTCTTC.

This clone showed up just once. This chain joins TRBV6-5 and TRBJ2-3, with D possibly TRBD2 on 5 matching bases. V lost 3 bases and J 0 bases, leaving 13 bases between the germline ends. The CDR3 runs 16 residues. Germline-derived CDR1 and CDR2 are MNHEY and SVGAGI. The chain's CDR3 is CASSYSPSGSTDTQYF. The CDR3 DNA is TGTGCCAGCAGTTATTCGCCGAGCGGAAGCACAGATACGCAGTATTTT.

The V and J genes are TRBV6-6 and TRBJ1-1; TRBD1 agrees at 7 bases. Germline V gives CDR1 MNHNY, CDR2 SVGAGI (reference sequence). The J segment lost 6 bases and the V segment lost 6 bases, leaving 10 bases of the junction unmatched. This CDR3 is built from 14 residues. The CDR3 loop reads CASSKQGSGAEAFF. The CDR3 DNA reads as TGTGCCAGCAGCAAACAGGGGTCGGGAGCTGAAGCTTTCTTT.

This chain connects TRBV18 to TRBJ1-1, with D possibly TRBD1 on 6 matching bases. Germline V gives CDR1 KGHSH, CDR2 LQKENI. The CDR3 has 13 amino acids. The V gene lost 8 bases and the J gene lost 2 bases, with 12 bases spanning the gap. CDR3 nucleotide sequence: TGTGCCAGCGGCGGGACACCTAACACTGAAGCTTTCTTT. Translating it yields CASGGTPNTEAFF.

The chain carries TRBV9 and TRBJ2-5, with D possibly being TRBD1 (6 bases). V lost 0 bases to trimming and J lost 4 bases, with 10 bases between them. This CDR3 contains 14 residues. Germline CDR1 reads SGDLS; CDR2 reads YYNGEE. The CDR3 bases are TGTGCCAGCAGCGTAGATCAGGGGCGAGAGACCCAGTACTTC. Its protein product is CASSVDQGRETQYF. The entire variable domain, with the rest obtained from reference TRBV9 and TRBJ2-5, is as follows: DSGVTQTPKHLITATGQRVTLRCSPRSGDLSVYWYQQSLDQGLQFLIQYYNGEERAKGNILERFSAQQFPDLHSELNLSSLELGDSALYFCASSVDQGRETQYFGPGTRLLVL.

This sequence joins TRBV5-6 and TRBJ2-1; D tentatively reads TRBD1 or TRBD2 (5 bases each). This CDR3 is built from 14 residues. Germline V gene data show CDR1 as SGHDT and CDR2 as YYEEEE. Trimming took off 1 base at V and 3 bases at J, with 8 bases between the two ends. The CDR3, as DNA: TGTGCCAGCAGCTTGACGGGACGCTACAATGAGCAGTTCTTC. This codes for CASSLTGRYNEQFF.

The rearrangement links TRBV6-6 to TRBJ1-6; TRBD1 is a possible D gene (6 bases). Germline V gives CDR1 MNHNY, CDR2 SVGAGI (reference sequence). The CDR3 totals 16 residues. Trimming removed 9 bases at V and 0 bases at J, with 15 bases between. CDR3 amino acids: CASTDSQSSYNSPLHF. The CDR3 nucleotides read TGTGCCAGTACGGACAGCCAAAGCTCCTATAATTCACCCCTCCACTTT.

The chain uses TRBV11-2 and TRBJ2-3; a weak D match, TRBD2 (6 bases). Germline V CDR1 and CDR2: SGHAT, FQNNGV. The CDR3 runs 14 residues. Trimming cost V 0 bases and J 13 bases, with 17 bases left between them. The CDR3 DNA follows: TGTGCCAGCAGCTTAGATACGAAGGGTGGGGGGAAGTATTTT. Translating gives CASSLDTKGGGKYF.

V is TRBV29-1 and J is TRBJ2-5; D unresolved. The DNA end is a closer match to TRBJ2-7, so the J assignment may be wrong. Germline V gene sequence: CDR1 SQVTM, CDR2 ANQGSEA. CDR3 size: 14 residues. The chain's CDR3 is CSVGLQSMPYEQYF. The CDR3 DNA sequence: TGCAGCGTTGGTCTTCAGTCGATGCCCTACGAGCAGTACTTC.

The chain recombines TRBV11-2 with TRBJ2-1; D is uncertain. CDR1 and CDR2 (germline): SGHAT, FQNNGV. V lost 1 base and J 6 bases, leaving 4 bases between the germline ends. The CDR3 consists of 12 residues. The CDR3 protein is CASSLGFNEQFF. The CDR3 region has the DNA TGTGCCAGCAGCTTAGGTTTCAATGAGCAGTTCTTC.

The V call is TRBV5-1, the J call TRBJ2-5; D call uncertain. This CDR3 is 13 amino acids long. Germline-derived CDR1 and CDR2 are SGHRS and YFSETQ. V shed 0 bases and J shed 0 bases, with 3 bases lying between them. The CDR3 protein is CASSLGNQETQYF. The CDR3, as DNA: TGCGCCAGCAGCTTGGGGAACCAAGAGACCCAGTACTTC.

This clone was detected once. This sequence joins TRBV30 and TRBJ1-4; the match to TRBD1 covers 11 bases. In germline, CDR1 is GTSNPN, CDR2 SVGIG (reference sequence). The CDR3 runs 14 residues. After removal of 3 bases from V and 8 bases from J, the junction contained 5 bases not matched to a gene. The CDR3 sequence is CAWSPGQGDEKLFF. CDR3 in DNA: TGTGCCTGGAGCCCGGGACAGGGGGACGAAAAACTGTTTTTT. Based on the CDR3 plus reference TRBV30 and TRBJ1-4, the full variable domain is SQTIHQWPATLVQPVGSPLSLECTVEGTSNPNLYWYRQAAGRGLQLLFYSVGIGQISSEVPQNLSASRPQDRQFILSSKKLLLSDSGFYLCAWSPGQGDEKLFFGSGTQLSVL.

The CDR3 sequence is CASSFPPNYGYTF. CDR3 sequence (DNA): TGTGCCAGCAGCTTCCCTCCTAACTATGGCTACACCTTC. V is TRBV5-4 and J is TRBJ1-2, with no clear D. The CDR3 consists of 13 residues. V was clipped by 2 bases and J by 0 bases, with 5 bases between them. Germline-derived CDR1 and CDR2 are SGHNT and YYREEE (reference sequence).

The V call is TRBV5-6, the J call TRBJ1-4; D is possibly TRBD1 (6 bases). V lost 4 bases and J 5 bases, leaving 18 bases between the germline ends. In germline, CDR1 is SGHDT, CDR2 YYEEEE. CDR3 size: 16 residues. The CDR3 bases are TGTGCCAGCAGCCCGGCTGGGGCAGGGGAGAATGAAAAACTGTTTTTT. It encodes CASSPAGAGENEKLFF.

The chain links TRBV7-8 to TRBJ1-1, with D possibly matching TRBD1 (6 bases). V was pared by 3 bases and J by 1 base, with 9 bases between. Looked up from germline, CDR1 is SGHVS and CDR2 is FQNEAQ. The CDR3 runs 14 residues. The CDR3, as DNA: TGTGCCAGCAGCTTGGTACAGGGGAACACTGAAGCTTTCTTT. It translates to CASSLVQGNTEAFF.

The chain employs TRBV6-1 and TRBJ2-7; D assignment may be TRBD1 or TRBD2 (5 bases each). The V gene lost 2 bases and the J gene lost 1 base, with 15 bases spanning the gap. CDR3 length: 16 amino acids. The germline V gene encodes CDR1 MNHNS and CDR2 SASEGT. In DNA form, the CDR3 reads TGTGCCAGCAGTGAAAGACCCTCCAGGGAGTCCTACGAGCAGTACTTC. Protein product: CASSERPSRESYEQYF.